Presented here are 22 T cell receptor beta chains from one specimen sequenced in a study of shared clonotypes between healthy human individuals. TCRdb's copy holds only in-frame clones and misses some; the assay was immunoSEQ multiplex PCR. The sample has approximately 2,300,000 clones, around 93% seen once. Material: naive CD4+ T cells from PBMCs. Subset reported: CD45RA+ positively selected. These TCRs come from a man aged 18 to 30 in good health. Some clones in this sample may be carry-over from other donors' samples.

Comment on this clone: The sample contains more than one DNA sequence encoding this CDR3. The gene calls are TRBV7-9 and TRBJ1-1; no definite D call. Germline CDR1 is SEHNR and CDR2 is FQNEAQ (reference sequence). The CDR3 is made up of 13 amino acids. V was clipped by 0 bases and J by 2 bases, with 4 bases between them. CDR3 nucleotides: TGTGCCAGCAGCTTAGCGCGAAACACTGAAGCTTTCTTT. Translating gives CASSLARNTEAFF.

The chain employs TRBV18 and TRBJ2-7; 7 positions match TRBD2. V was clipped by 3 bases and J by 4 bases; unmatched bases: 9. This CDR3 is 15 amino acids long. The V gene's germline CDR1 is KGHSH and CDR2 LQKENI. CDR3 DNA: TGTGCCAGCTCACCGGGACTACCGGATTTGTACGAGCAGTACTTC. It encodes CASSPGLPDLYEQYF.

The chain recombines TRBV5-6 with TRBJ1-1, with 7 nucleotides matching TRBD1. Germline V gene data show CDR1 as SGHDT and CDR2 as YYEEEE. The CDR3 has 14 residues. J gave up 1 base and V 3 bases, and 3 bases lay outside the gene matches. CDR3 DNA: TGTGCCAGCAGCTCGGGACAGACGAACACTGAAGCTTTCTTT. Translation: CASSSGQTNTEAFF.

The chain is built from TRBV15 and TRBJ1-6; D uncertain. Germline V gene lookup returns CDR1 LNHNV and CDR2 YYDKDF (reference sequence). V was cut by 0 bases and J by 7 bases, with 10 bases left in between. The CDR3 is 15 residues long. The CDR3 protein is CATSRETLGNSPLHF. The DNA for the CDR3 is TGTGCCACCAGCAGAGAGACACTTGGAAATTCACCCCTCCACTTT.

The rearrangement uses TRBV11-2 and TRBJ2-7, with a tentative D call TRBD2 (5 bases). Germline assignment: CDR1 SGHAT and CDR2 FQNNGV. V lost 5 bases and J 3 bases, leaving 17 bases between the germline ends. CDR3 length equals 15 residues. Here the CDR3 reads CASSQRRLAVYEQYF. The CDR3 DNA is TGTGCCAGCAGCCAAAGGCGGCTAGCCGTCTACGAGCAGTACTTC. Full variable domain (remainder filled in from reference TRBV11-2 and TRBJ2-7): EAGVAQSPRYKIIEKRQSVAFWCNPISGHATLYWYQQILGQGPKLLIQFQNNGVVDDSQLPKDRFSAERLKGVDSTLKIQPAKLEDSAVYLCASSQRRLAVYEQYFGPGTRLTVT.

The chain couples TRBV5-4 to TRBJ2-7, with 10 positions matching TRBD1. The CDR3 loop spans 16 amino acids. V was clipped by 1 base and J by 2 bases; unmatched bases: 6. Germline V gene lookup returns CDR1 SGHNT and CDR2 YYREEE (reference sequence). CDR3 DNA sequence: TGTGCCAGCAGCTTGCCAGGGACAGGGGTGACCTACGAGCAGTACTTC. Its translation: CASSLPGTGVTYEQYF. The variable domain in full, with the rest retrieved from reference TRBV5-4 and TRBJ2-7, is ETGVTQSPTHLIKTRGQQVTLRCSSQSGHNTVSWYQQALGQGPQFIFQYYREEENGRGNFPPRFSGLQFPNYSSELNVNALELDDSALYLCASSLPGTGVTYEQYFGPGTRLTVT.

The rearrangement joins TRBV2 to TRBJ2-7; TRBD2 matches at 8 bases. The germline V gene encodes CDR1 SNHLY and CDR2 FYNNEI. This CDR3 contains 12 residues. Trimming removed 6 bases from V and 6 bases from J; junction bases left unmatched: 4. The CDR3 DNA reads as TGTGCCAGCAGCCCGGGGGGGTTCGAGCAGTACTTC. It encodes CASSPGGFEQYF. Combining the CDR3 with reference TRBV2 and TRBJ2-7 gives the whole variable domain EPEVTQTPSHQVTQMGQEVILRCVPISNHLYFYWYRQILGQKVEFLVSFYNNEISEKSEIFDDQFSVERPDGSNFTLKIRSTKLEDSAMYFCASSPGGFEQYFGPGTRLTVT.

The chain uses TRBV4-1 and TRBJ1-5; no reliable D call. V was trimmed by 2 bases and J by 1 base, leaving 18 bases between them. The length of the CDR3 is 18 residues. CDR1 and CDR2 from the germline V gene are MGHRA and YSYEKL. CDR3 sequence: CASSQFIPNRWSNQPQHF. Written as DNA, the CDR3 is TGCGCCAGCAGCCAATTCATTCCCAATCGGTGGAGCAATCAGCCCCAGCATTTT.

The CDR3 coding sequence is TGTGCCAGCAGCGCAGCGCACGGGGGCGAGCAGTACTTC. Translating gives CASSAAHGGEQYF. The chain joins TRBV9 to TRBJ2-7; tentative D call: TRBD2 (6 bases). The CDR3 is made up of 13 amino acids. Looked up from germline, CDR1 is SGDLS and CDR2 is YYNGEE. Trimming shortened V by 3 bases and J by 6 bases, and 13 bases separated the two germline ends.

The count of this clone is one. The genes are TRBV2 and TRBJ2-7; D perhaps matches TRBD2 (6 bases). This CDR3 region has 13 residues. The ends were cut back, 4 bases at V and 3 bases at J, with 10 bases in the middle. Looked up from germline, CDR1 is SNHLY and CDR2 is FYNNEI. CDR3 protein: CASSGRGGYEQYF. In DNA form, the CDR3 reads TGTGCCAGCAGTGGGCGGGGAGGCTACGAGCAGTACTTC.

The rearrangement uses TRBV2 and TRBJ1-5; tentatively, D is TRBD1 (5 bases). The CDR3 runs 14 residues. V lost 1 base and J 15 bases, leaving 19 bases between the germline ends. Germline assignment: CDR1 SNHLY and CDR2 FYNNEI. CDR3: CASSEVLSGQWGHF. The CDR3 DNA reads as TGTGCCAGCAGTGAAGTACTTTCGGGGCAGTGGGGGCATTTT.

The rearrangement links TRBV7-8 to TRBJ1-5; D is unclear. The germline gives CDR1 SGHVS, CDR2 FQNEAQ. The CDR3 totals 16 residues. Between the trimmed V and J ends, which lost 1 base and 3 bases, there was a span of 13 bases. The CDR3 DNA reads TGTGCCAGCAGCTTAGATGCGGTTGGCTCCAATCAGCCCCAGCATTTT. Translating gives CASSLDAVGSNQPQHF.

The chain employs TRBV27 and TRBJ2-7, with TRBD1 identical over 7 bases. This CDR3 spans 15 amino acids. Germline V gives CDR1 MNHEY, CDR2 SMNVEV (reference sequence). The J segment lost 3 bases and the V segment lost 6 bases, leaving 11 bases of the junction unmatched. The CDR3 spells CASSSLTGQLYEQYF. Here the CDR3 DNA reads TGTGCCAGCAGCAGTTTGACAGGGCAACTCTACGAGCAGTACTTC.

This clone was found once. The chain is built from TRBV7-3 and TRBJ2-2, with TRBD1 as a possible D gene (6 bases). The CDR3 covers 15 residues. Trimming cost V 2 bases and J 6 bases, with 13 bases left between them. Germline CDR1 reads SGHTA; CDR2 reads FQGTGA. This CDR3 is CASSLLVAGAGELFF. The CDR3 region has the DNA TGTGCCAGCAGCTTACTGGTCGCAGGGGCCGGGGAGCTGTTTTTT.

Notes on this clone: Other DNA sequences of this sample code for an identical CDR3. The V and J genes are TRBV5-1 and TRBJ2-3; D call uncertain. CDR1 SGHRS and CDR2 YFSETQ come from the germline V gene. The length of the CDR3 is 13 residues. The V gene lost 0 bases and the J gene lost 3 bases, with 5 bases spanning the gap. This chain's CDR3 is CASSLVPTDTQYF. The CDR3 DNA is TGCGCCAGCAGCTTGGTTCCTACAGATACGCAGTATTTT.

The chain uses TRBV7-2 and TRBJ1-2, with a possible D match to TRBD1 (6 bases). The CDR3 has 14 residues. The ends were cut back, 4 bases at V and 4 bases at J, with 13 bases in the middle. The germline V gene has CDR1 SGHTA and CDR2 FQGNSA. Here the CDR3 DNA reads TGTGCCAGCAGCTCATGGGACAAGGGCTATGGCTACACCTTC. Translation gives CASSSWDKGYGYTF.

The sample holds one count of this clone. The CDR3 protein is CASSFRLAFSSYEQYF. The CDR3 bases are TGTGCCAGCAGTTTTCGGCTAGCGTTTAGCTCCTACGAGCAGTACTTC. V and J are TRBV28 and TRBJ2-7; D perhaps matches TRBD2 (6 bases). Germline V lookup: CDR1 MDHEN, CDR2 SYDVKM. The CDR3 is 16 residues long. Trimming removed 3 bases at V and 0 bases at J, with 15 bases between.

J is TRBJ2-2 and V is TRBV29-1, with D possibly TRBD2 on 5 matching bases. Deletions cut 5 bases from V and 5 bases from J, with 12 bases between. The CDR3 sequence is 13 residues long. The germline gives CDR1 SQVTM, CDR2 ANQGSEA. CDR3 nucleotides: TGCAGCGTTTCCGGGAAACCTACCGGGGAGCTGTTTTTT. As protein: CSVSGKPTGELFF.

This rearrangement joins TRBV28 to TRBJ2-5; 11 positions match TRBD1. This CDR3 has 18 residues. Germline values: CDR1 MDHEN, CDR2 SYDVKM. J gave up 1 base and V 6 bases, and 13 bases lay outside the gene matches. DNA of the CDR3: TGTGCCAGCAGCCCAGTGGGACAGGGGGTCTCCTTCCAAGAGACCCAGTACTTC. This gives the protein CASSPVGQGVSFQETQYF. The variable domain in full, completed from reference TRBV28 and TRBJ2-5, reads DVKVTQSSRYLVKRTGEKVFLECVQDMDHENMFWYRQDPGLGLRLIYFSYDVKMKEKGDIPEGYSVSREKKERFSLILESASTNQTSMYLCASSPVGQGVSFQETQYFGPGTRLLVL.

As for this clone: Different DNA sequences within this sample yield the same CDR3. The chain is built from TRBV7-2 and TRBJ2-5; D gene ambiguous. Germline V gives CDR1 SGHTA, CDR2 FQGNSA. CDR3 size: 12 residues. Deletions cut 1 base from V and 5 bases from J, with 5 bases between. CDR3 nucleotides: TGTGCCAGCAGCTTAGGGAGTGAGACCCAGTACTTC. Amino acid sequence: CASSLGSETQYF.

This chain joins TRBV7-9 and TRBJ2-3, with TRBD2 identical over 9 bases. The length of the CDR3 is 14 residues. J lost 2 bases, V lost 8 bases, and 5 bases had no gene match. Germline CDR1 is SEHNR and CDR2 is FQNEAQ (reference sequence). CDR3 in DNA: TGTGCCAGCCAAGTAGCGGGAGTCACAGATACGCAGTATTTT. Protein sequence: CASQVAGVTDTQYF.

Notes on this clone: Other nucleotide sequences from this sample produce the same CDR3. This chain links TRBV15 with TRBJ2-2; D gene unclear. The CDR3 is made up of 13 amino acids. V was cut by 0 bases and J by 2 bases, with 1 base left in between. The germline CDR1 and CDR2 sequences are LNHNV and YYDKDF (reference sequence). This CDR3 reads CATSRDNTGELFF. The DNA of the CDR3 is TGTGCCACCAGCAGAGATAACACCGGGGAGCTGTTTTTT.